This entry concerns a single TCR beta chain. The antigen is unknown. CDR3 length: 14 amino acids. Germline-derived CDR1 and CDR2 are SEHNR and FQNEAQ (reference sequence). V lost 8 bases, J lost 4 bases, and 17 bases lay in between. The primer mix had 60 Vbeta and 13 Jbeta primers. Authors' analysis steps: As a later analysis found, there were approximately 80 million unique TCR beta chains, of which 8.5 million to 14 million were shared. Data came from immunoSEQ multiplex PCR; TCRdb stores just in-frame clones and leaves some out. V, J and clone size derive from that table, while D and trimming were established from the DNA sequence. The sample lists 150,000 or so clones; around three quarters were seen once. This sample was included in a study of cytomegalovirus exposure and HLA in healthy donors. Study observations and caveats: Using the classifier, cytomegalovirus status was reportedly diagnosed with high specificity and sensitivity. Previous analysis showed most TCR beta V segments were productive about 90% or about 30% of the time. The study flagged 150 to 200 TCR beta chains as cytomegalovirus-associated.

The chain recombines TRBV7-9 with TRBJ1-2, with D perhaps TRBD1 (6 bases). The TCR sequence derives from a male donor in good health and CMV-seropositive. Sequenced: PBMCs. The CDR3 coding sequence is TGTGCCAGCGGACTCAGGGGAATCGGCTATGGCTACACCTTC. Residues: CASGLRGIGYGYTF. The full variable domain, completed using reference TRBV7-9 and TRBJ1-2, is DTGVSQNPRHKITKRGQNVTFRCDPISEHNRLYWYRQTLGQGPEFLTYFQNEAQLEKSRLLSDRFSAERPKGSFSTLEIQRTEQGDSAMYLCASGLRGIGYGYTFGSGTRLTVV.